The clone carrying this T cell receptor (beta chain) showed up many times. Its antigen is undetermined. The source of the sample is a study of molecular identifiers for immune sequencing clone quantification. Study-wide results and caveats: More than 97% of effector molecules, versus under 1% of naive-cell molecules, belonged to clones above 20 RNA copies.

TCRdb used MiXCR to reprocess the PCR reads, holding one entry per CDR3 protein. The sample records 70,000 to 95,000 distinct CDR3 sequences, around 17% being singletons. Germline V CDR1 and CDR2: MGHRA, YSYEKL. The CDR3 has 17 amino acids. V was pared by 4 bases and J by 4 bases, with 17 bases between. J is TRBJ2-6 and V is TRBV4-1; tentatively, D is TRBD1 or TRBD2 (5 bases each). The specimen was naive CD8+ T cells from blood, with Jurkat cell RNA spiked in. Subset defined: FACS-sorted CD8+CD4-CCR7+CD45RA+ naive T cells. This clonotype was obtained from a human donor in good health. Some libraries in this study had Jurkat cell RNA spiked in. CDR3 amino acids: CASSPTPGLGGANVLTF. As DNA, the CDR3 is TGCGCCAGCAGCCCAACCCCGGGGCTAGGGGGGGCCAACGTCCTGACTTTC.